This paragraph covers one T cell receptor (beta chain) sequence. Antigen unknown. CDR3 size: 13 residues. Germline CDR1 MNHNY, CDR2 SVGAGI (reference sequence). The ends were cut back, 7 bases at V and 6 bases at J, with 15 bases in the middle. Antigen-specific CD4+ T cells expanded by the ViraFEST assay with viral peptide pools were then sequenced. Culture lasted 10 days before CD4+ T cell isolation. Each participant was given two doses of one vaccine (BNT162b2 or mRNA-1273). All vaccine recipients tested negative for nucleocapsid antibodies and had never contracted SARS-CoV-2 infection. After around 2 million PBMC were placed in each well, they were cultured with 8.5 to 10 IU/ml IL-2 and roughly 10 ug/ml peptides. The data originate from a study of vaccination effects on CD4 cells after COVID-19. The wider study: After the second dose, samples were taken at median day 72.

Some clones are missing from TCRdb's copy, which holds only in-frame ones; the method was immunoSEQ multiplex PCR. This sample yields 15,000 or so clones, of which approximately 70% are seen a single time; over 9% belongs to the top ten. Study-level results: There was marked clonal contraction among infection- and vaccine-induced clones late after vaccination.

The J gene is TRBJ1-2, the V gene TRBV6-6; D is undetermined. This TCR was sampled from a human donor who received a COVID-19 vaccine. Sequencing used CD4+ T cells from PBMCs cultured with SARS-CoV-2 spike peptides, obtained after COVID-19 vaccination. In nucleotides, the CDR3 is TGTGCCAGCAACACTCCCGCGGGAAATGGCTACACCTTC. Protein sequence: CASNTPAGNGYTF.